The present entry profiles one T cell receptor (beta chain) with its context. Its antigen is not identified. MiXCR, applied by TCRdb to the 5' RACE reads, yields one record per CDR3 protein. This sample yields more than 650,000 distinct CDR3 sequences, of which 6.1% are seen a single time; approximately 2% belongs to the top ten. CDR3 length equals 16 residues. CDR1 MGHDK and CDR2 SYGVNS come from the germline V gene. Trimming shortened V by 3 bases and J by 3 bases, and 15 bases separated the two germline ends. This sample is drawn from a study of identical twins. Study-level points and caveats: Zero-insertion analyses were open to partial confounding by invariant MAIT and iNKT cells. The analysis was cross-sectional rather than longitudinal within donors. Fewer insertions characterized abundant cord blood beta clonotypes, whereas memory repertoires showed none.

The chain carries TRBV25-1 and TRBJ2-4; D is possibly TRBD1 (5 bases). This TCR derives from a man between 18 and 35 years old in good health. Input material: naive T cells sorted from blood. In nucleotides, the CDR3 is TGTGCCAGCAGTGAGGTTAGGGGTTCGGGCAAAAACATTCAGTACTTC. It translates to CASSEVRGSGKNIQYF.